The subject of this entry is one T cell receptor beta chain. Compared with germline, one end of the junction differs, possibly owing to a read error. This CDR3 region has 13 residues. Germline CDR1 reads SGHTA; CDR2 reads FQGTGA. This record comes from a study of CD8+CD57+ T cells in acquired aplastic anemia. Only patients with CD8+CD57+ cell expansion on flow cytometry were chosen for sequencing. Blood was sampled before the patients had received any therapy. The template for TCR beta VDJ and CDR3 sequence profiling was genomic DNA. TCRdb independently ran MiXCR on the reads; one entry per CDR3 protein. The sample has 200,000 to 300,000 distinct CDR3 sequences, 82% seen once.

The rearrangement joins TRBV7-3 to TRBJ2-3; D perhaps matches TRBD2 (6 bases). This sequence originates from a human donor with aplastic anemia. Specimen: sorted CD4+, CD8+, or CD8+CD57+ T cells (not recorded which) from PBMCs. CDR3 region: CASRNGGTDPQYF. The CDR3 DNA reads as TGTGCCAGCAGGAACGGGGGTACAGATCCGCAGTATTTT.